This T cell receptor beta chain was captured by sequencing in a study of T cell repertoires in cytomegalovirus infection. For this clonotype: Its antigen is not identified.

This CDR3 contains 12 residues. V was cut by 4 bases and J by 7 bases, with 11 bases left in between. Germline CDR1 reads LNHNV; CDR2 reads YYDKDF (reference sequence). TCRdb re-analysed the reads in MiXCR, keeping a single row per CDR3 protein. In the table there are around 500,000 distinct CDR3 sequences, about two fifths of which are singletons. The sample consisted of cultured PBMCs, taken from culture after CMV antigen stimulation. The chain has TRBV15 and TRBJ2-7; D is unclear. This TCR derives from a human donor in good health (CMV status not recorded). Some clones in this sample may be carry-over from other donors' samples. The CDR3 is CATSTTSREQYF. The CDR3 DNA reads TGTGCCACCAGCACTACAAGCCGGGAGCAGTACTTC.